This TCR beta chain was identified in a study of identical twins. General study points: Out-of-frame TCR alpha sharing observed in monozygotic twins exceeded model estimates. The authors drew conclusions from cross-sectional statistical analysis rather than following the same donors. Within cord blood, abundant beta clonotypes carried fewer insertions, but memory repertoires showed no such trend.

Trimming pared 4 bases from V and 0 bases from J, leaving 15 bases between. CDR3 length equals 16 residues. Germline assignment: CDR1 LGHDT and CDR2 YNNKEL (reference sequence). Carrying unique molecular identifiers, the cDNA also gained a universal primer site through template switching. TCRdb ran MiXCR on the 5' RACE reads and lists one entry per CDR3 protein. The sample includes some 600,000 distinct CDR3 sequences, just over 7% of them seen just once. On this clonotype itself: Its antigen is unidentified.

These data were also reused for a study on yellow fever vaccine responses in identical twins.

The receptor was derived from a woman younger than 30 in good health. This chain connects TRBV3-1 to TRBJ2-5; D may be TRBD2 (5 bases). The source material was PBMCs. Here the CDR3 DNA reads TGTGCCAGCAGCCTCCGAGTCGGGGTACACCAAGAGACCCAGTACTTC. It codes for CASSLRVGVHQETQYF.